The next 17 T cell receptor beta chains were all read from a single sample in a study of cytomegalovirus exposure and HLA in healthy donors. In the PCR, 60 Vbeta and 13 Jbeta primers were used. The table came from immunoSEQ multiplex PCR; TCRdb's copy has only in-frame clones and leaves some out. The table for this sample gives 180,000 or so clones. The specimen sequenced was PBMCs. These receptors were taken from a boy aged 5-17 years in good health and CMV-seronegative.

The chain combines TRBV19 with TRBJ1-5; 12 positions match TRBD1. Germline assignment: CDR1 LNHDA and CDR2 SQIVND (reference sequence). V was clipped by 5 bases and J by 1 base; unmatched bases: 9. The CDR3 runs to 18 residues. CDR3 sequence reads: CASSPPRDRGRSNQPQHF. The CDR3 DNA sequence: TGTGCCAGTAGTCCCCCCCGGGACAGGGGGCGAAGCAATCAGCCCCAGCATTTT.

This chain uses TRBV19 with TRBJ1-1, with D possibly TRBD1 on 5 matching bases. The CDR3 covers 13 residues. Germline loops: CDR1 LNHDA, CDR2 SQIVND (reference sequence). Trimming took 5 bases from V and 0 from J, leaving 7 bases between them. The CDR3 spells CASSWGVNTEAFF. DNA of the CDR3: TGTGCCAGTAGTTGGGGCGTGAACACTGAAGCTTTCTTT.

The J gene is TRBJ2-7, the V gene TRBV7-2; possibly TRBD1 for D (8 bases). Trimming stripped 4 bases from V and 3 bases from J, with 19 bases between. Germline assignment: CDR1 SGHTA and CDR2 FQGNSA. This CDR3 has 16 amino acids. Written as DNA, the CDR3 is TGTGCCAGCAGCTGGACGCCACAGGGGGGGTTCTACGAGCAGTACTTC. Its protein product is CASSWTPQGGFYEQYF.

The chain has TRBV4-1 and TRBJ1-3, with a tentative D call TRBD1 (5 bases). The CDR3 loop spans 15 amino acids. The V and J ends lost 0 bases and 4 bases respectively, with 10 bases between them. Germline CDR1 is MGHRA and CDR2 is YSYEKL. CDR3 coding DNA: TGCGCCAGCAGCCAAGAACAGGTCAGGGGAAACACCATATATTTT. This translates into CASSQEQVRGNTIYF.

The chain employs TRBV30 and TRBJ2-7; 9 nucleotides agree with TRBD2. The V segment lost 7 bases and the J segment 2 bases; nucleotides outside the gene matches: 6. CDR3 size: 13 residues. CDR1 and CDR2 from the germline V gene are GTSNPN and SVGIG (reference sequence). This CDR3 is CAFLAGDTYEQYF. The CDR3 nucleotides read TGTGCCTTTTTAGCGGGGGATACCTACGAGCAGTACTTC.

The chain has TRBV5-1 and TRBJ2-7; 7 bases map to TRBD1. Unmatched junction bases numbered 6, after V lost 0 bases and J lost 0 bases. The CDR3 spans 16 residues. In germline, CDR1 is SGHRS, CDR2 YFSETQ. This chain's CDR3 is CASSLGGTATSYEQYF. CDR3 sequence (DNA): TGCGCCAGCAGCTTGGGGGGGACAGCGACCTCCTACGAGCAGTACTTC. Using reference TRBV5-1 and TRBJ2-7 for the parts outside the CDR3, the full variable domain is KAGVTQTPRYLIKTRGQQVTLSCSPISGHRSVSWYQQTPGQGLQFLFEYFSETQRNKGNFPGRFSGRQFSNSRSEMNVSTLELGDSALYLCASSLGGTATSYEQYFGPGTRLTVT.

The chain is built from TRBV5-4 and TRBJ2-2, with 10 bases lining up with TRBD2. The CDR3 sequence is 15 residues long. CDR1 and CDR2 (germline): SGHNT, YYREEE (reference sequence). The V gene end was trimmed by 2 bases and the J gene end by 4 bases; junction bases not matched to a gene: 2. This CDR3 reads CASSFTSGATGELFF. The DNA for the CDR3 is TGTGCCAGCAGCTTTACTAGCGGGGCCACCGGGGAGCTGTTTTTT.

This chain joins TRBV5-4 and TRBJ2-2; D uncertain. V was pared by 0 bases and J by 7 bases, with 4 bases between. The germline V gene has CDR1 SGHNT and CDR2 YYREEE (reference sequence). The CDR3 has 12 residues. The CDR3 loop reads CASSLDYGELFF. The DNA for the CDR3 is TGTGCCAGCAGCTTGGATTACGGGGAGCTGTTTTTT. The full variable domain, its missing parts supplied by reference TRBV5-4 and TRBJ2-2, is ETGVTQSPTHLIKTRGQQVTLRCSSQSGHNTVSWYQQALGQGPQFIFQYYREEENGRGNFPPRFSGLQFPNYSSELNVNALELDDSALYLCASSLDYGELFFGEGSRLTVL.

V usage is TRBV11-2 and J usage is TRBJ2-7; 9 nucleotides match TRBD2. The CDR3 runs 18 residues. Germline CDR1 reads SGHAT; CDR2 reads FQNNGV. Germline trimming cut 4 bases from V and 0 bases from J; bases unmatched to any gene: 13. CDR3 DNA sequence: TGTGCCAGCAGCTCCCTTCGACTAGCGGAGGGGAGCTCCTACGAGCAGTACTTC. The encoded protein is CASSSLRLAEGSSYEQYF.

DNA for the CDR3: TGTGCCAGCAGCTTCGTTCCGGGACAGGGGTTGAATTCACCCCTCCACTTT. This codes for CASSFVPGQGLNSPLHF. This rearrangement joins TRBV5-4 to TRBJ1-6, with 10 bases lining up with TRBD1. Germline trimming cut 2 bases from V and 7 bases from J; bases unmatched to any gene: 9. Germline CDR1 SGHNT, CDR2 YYREEE (reference sequence). CDR3 length: 17 residues.

This rearrangement joins TRBV2 to TRBJ2-7; D might be TRBD1 (6 bases). Germline V CDR1 and CDR2: SNHLY, FYNNEI. The CDR3 consists of 12 residues. Trimming removed 6 bases from V and 2 bases from J, with 8 bases in between. The CDR3 loop reads CASRDRTYEQYF. In DNA form, the CDR3 reads TGTGCCAGCAGGGACAGAACCTACGAGCAGTACTTC.

The chain is built from TRBV9 and TRBJ2-1; 9 bases line up with TRBD2. V lost 4 bases, J lost 2 bases, and 7 bases stayed unmatched. CDR3 size: 16 residues. The germline CDR1 and CDR2 sequences are SGDLS and YYNGEE. The CDR3 nucleotides read TGTGCCAGCAGCCGAGACGCTAGCGGGGCCTACAATGAGCAGTTCTTC. The encoded protein is CASSRDASGAYNEQFF.

V is TRBV7-9 and J is TRBJ2-7; possibly TRBD1 for D (5 bases). The CDR3 consists of 13 residues. Germline-derived CDR1 and CDR2 are SEHNR and FQNEAQ (reference sequence). Trimming took off 5 bases at V and 3 bases at J, with 11 bases between the two ends. The CDR3 nucleotides read TGTGCCAGCAGCCAAGCAGGGTACTACGAGCAGTACTTC. This codes for CASSQAGYYEQYF.

This chain connects TRBV7-3 to TRBJ2-3, with TRBD1 identical over 12 bases. Losses at the gene ends were 4 bases for V and 6 bases for J; bases not matched to a gene: 5. The V gene's germline CDR1 is SGHTA and CDR2 FQGTGA. The CDR3 length is 15 residues. The CDR3 DNA reads TGTGCCAGCAGCTGGGACAGGGGGCGCGGGGATACGCAGTATTTT. Residues: CASSWDRGRGDTQYF. Looking up the rest from reference TRBV7-3 and TRBJ2-3 gives the full variable domain: GAGVSQTPSNKVTEKGKYVELRCDPISGHTALYWYRQSLGQGPEFLIYFQGTGAADDSGLPNDRFFAVRPEGSVSTLKIQRTERGDSAVYLCASSWDRGRGDTQYFGPGTRLTVL.

V and J are TRBV28 and TRBJ2-7, with 9 bases lining up with TRBD1. Germline assignment: CDR1 MDHEN and CDR2 SYDVKM. CDR3 size: 14 residues. Trimming cost V 4 bases and J 3 bases; bases outside gene matches: 4. The CDR3 reads CASSYRTGDYEQYF. CDR3 DNA: TGTGCCAGCAGTTACAGGACAGGGGACTACGAGCAGTACTTC.

The rearrangement uses TRBV6-1 and TRBJ2-7; 9 nucleotides agree with TRBD1. CDR1 is MNHNS, CDR2 SASEGT, per germline. Losses at the gene ends were 4 bases for V and 5 bases for J; bases not matched to a gene: 9. This CDR3 is built from 15 residues. CDR3 region: CASSAAGTGQNEQYF. The CDR3 coding sequence is TGTGCCAGCAGTGCAGCCGGGACAGGGCAAAACGAGCAGTACTTC.

The chain carries TRBV19 and TRBJ2-7; possible D gene TRBD1, 6 bases. V dropped 7 bases and J dropped 7 bases, with 17 bases sitting between them. Germline V gene data show CDR1 as LNHDA and CDR2 as SQIVND (reference sequence). The CDR3 spans 13 residues. CDR3: CASMGAYHQEQYF. For the CDR3, the DNA is TGTGCCAGTATGGGGGCTTACCATCAGGAGCAGTACTTC.